This entry is about one T cell receptor (beta chain). This CDR3 is built from 13 residues. The germline V gene encodes CDR1 GTSNPN and CDR2 SVGIG (reference sequence). Unmatched junction bases numbered 6, after V lost 5 bases and J lost 4 bases. The sample originates from a study of blood T cell repertoires in COVID-19. Method: immunoSEQ multiplex PCR; TCRdb's copy keeps in-frame clones and lacks some. The table has about 220,000 clones, about 83% seen once; the top ten hold approximately 7.3%. Two consecutive negative NP/OP PCR tests, clearance, or resolved symptoms defined Cohort 3 recovery. The sequence was collected from a woman in her 40s who had recovered from COVID-19. The rearrangement uses TRBV30 and TRBJ1-1; 8 bases match TRBD1. The specimen was PBMCs or T cells enriched from blood (not recorded which). The CDR3 nucleotides read TGTGCCTGGGGGCAAACAGGGGGCACTGAAGCTTTCTTT. It codes for CAWGQTGGTEAFF.